The clone carrying this TCR beta chain was found many times. Its target is unknown. TCRdb reprocessed the 5' RACE reads with MiXCR, giving one entry per CDR3 protein. In the table there are roughly 350,000 distinct CDR3 sequences, over 4% of which are singletons. The source of the sample is a study of T cells after yellow fever vaccination. Across the study: Preparation of fractions with low cell numbers was performed using SMART-Seq v4 Ultra Low Input.

Germline V gene lookup returns CDR1 MGHRA and CDR2 YSYEKL. V shed 1 base and J shed 2 bases, with 13 bases lying between them. This CDR3 has 16 amino acids. The study, taken as a whole, reports: Repertoires sorted by FACS could include abundant clonotypes that are contaminants from the bulk population. The secondary T-cell response peaked on day 5, not day 15, but was weaker.

V usage is TRBV4-1 and J usage is TRBJ2-3; no definite D call. The TCR originated in a young man who received the YFV17D yellow fever vaccine. The input for sequencing was PBMCs, taken 5 days after the yellow fever booster vaccination. The CDR3 nucleotides read TGCGCCAGCAGCCAAGGCTGGGAAACAATCACAGATACGCAGTATTTT. It encodes CASSQGWETITDTQYF.